This TCR beta chain was sequenced in a study of radiotherapy plus CTLA-4 blockade in lung cancer. Overall study findings and caveats: Interferon-beta, together with early blood T cell clone dynamics, reportedly best predicted response.

The table came from immunoSEQ multiplex PCR; TCRdb's copy has only in-frame clones and leaves some out. This table holds roughly 98,000 clones, around four fifths found once. With respect to this clone: The antigen remains undetermined.

The clonotype was recovered from a human donor with non-small cell lung cancer that progressed on radiotherapy plus ipilimumab. This specimen was peripheral blood, taken from a patient treated with radiotherapy plus ipilimumab.

CDR3 region: CASIGPLMNTEAFF. The CDR3 coding sequence is TGTGCCAGCATCGGACCCCTCATGAACACTGAAGCTTTCTTT. This chain connects TRBV6-5 to TRBJ1-1; D gene uncertain. The germline V and J ends were trimmed by 7 bases and 0 bases, with 12 bases remaining between them. This CDR3 spans 14 amino acids. Germline lookup yields CDR1 MNHEY and CDR2 SVGAGI.